This TCR beta chain is drawn from a study of control samples from healthy donors and cancer patients. This clone was detected only a few times. There are 12 residues in the CDR3. V was clipped by 5 bases and J by 5 bases; unmatched bases: 5. The germline V gene has CDR1 GTSNPN and CDR2 SVGIG (reference sequence). Repertoires were generated with immunoSEQ multiplex PCR, while TCRdb's copy carries only in-frame clones and drops some. Seen here are 100,000 to 150,000 clones, 80% to 90% observed once, and the top ten hold around 8.7%. The sequenced material came from blood. This sequence joins TRBV30 and TRBJ2-5; 7 positions match TRBD1. The sequence was collected from a man in his forties in good health. Written as DNA, the CDR3 is TGTGCCTGGTCTGCAGGGGGTGAGACCCAGTACTTC. This codes for CAWSAGGETQYF.